The 32 T cell receptor beta chains below come from one sample, sequenced in a study of cytomegalovirus exposure and HLA in healthy donors. The PCR made use of 60 Vbeta and 13 Jbeta primers. Sequenced by immunoSEQ multiplex PCR; TCRdb stores in-frame clones only, minus some. This listing includes about 65,000 clones. Input material: PBMCs. Every receptor here comes from a boy aged 5-17 years in good health and CMV-seronegative.

CDR3 coding DNA: TGTGCCAGCACCCAGCAGGGGACAGGCACCGGGGAGCTGTTTTTT. Its translation: CASTQQGTGTGELFF. This chain links TRBV2 with TRBJ2-2; the match to TRBD1 covers 8 bases. CDR1 SNHLY and CDR2 FYNNEI come from the germline V gene. The CDR3 runs to 15 residues. V was pared by 7 bases and J by 4 bases, with 8 bases of the junction left unmatched.

V is TRBV6-1 and J is TRBJ2-7; maybe TRBD2 (5 bases). Looked up from germline, CDR1 is MNHNS and CDR2 is SASEGT. Trimming took off 7 bases at V and 9 bases at J, with 25 bases between the two ends. The CDR3 contains 15 residues. CDR3: CASTLNTGLREGQYF. The DNA for the CDR3 is TGTGCCAGCACCCTGAACACGGGGTTAAGGGAAGGGCAGTACTTC.

The CDR3: CASSRGDRGNEKLFF. The CDR3 DNA follows: TGTGCCAGCAGTAGGGGGGACAGGGGGAATGAAAAACTGTTTTTT. The rearrangement joins TRBV28 to TRBJ1-4, with TRBD1 matching 11 bases. V gave up 5 bases and J gave up 5 bases; unmatched junction bases: 4. This CDR3 contains 15 residues. CDR1 and CDR2 from the germline V gene are MDHEN and SYDVKM.

The rearrangement uses TRBV6-5 and TRBJ1-5, with D possibly matching TRBD1 (6 bases). Germline V gene sequence: CDR1 MNHEY, CDR2 SVGAGI. The CDR3 is 16 amino acids. Deletions cut 4 bases from V and 4 bases from J, with 17 bases between. The CDR3 DNA reads as TGTGCCAGCAGTTCGAGGACAGTGGGTTTGAATCAGCCCCAGCATTTT. Translated: CASSSRTVGLNQPQHF.

This sequence joins TRBV18 and TRBJ1-1; a possible D gene is TRBD1 (5 bases). Per the germline V gene, CDR1 is KGHSH and CDR2 is LQKENI. The ends were cut back, 6 bases at V and 7 bases at J, with 12 bases in the middle. The CDR3 is 12 amino acids. The CDR3 DNA sequence: TGTGCCAGCTCTCCCCTCAGGGATGAAGCTTTCTTT. Amino acid sequence: CASSPLRDEAFF.

The V call is TRBV5-6, the J call TRBJ2-1; TRBD2 aligns across 15 bases. This CDR3 contains 19 residues. Germline V CDR1 and CDR2: SGHDT, YYEEEE. V was clipped by 4 bases and J by 0 bases; unmatched bases: 8. CDR3 residues: CASSPGLAGGAVSYNEQFF. CDR3 sequence (DNA): TGTGCCAGCAGCCCCGGACTAGCGGGAGGGGCAGTCTCCTACAATGAGCAGTTCTTC.

The chain links TRBV6-1 to TRBJ2-7; 12 nucleotides align to TRBD1. J lost 6 bases, V lost 5 bases, and 8 bases had no gene match. There are 15 residues in the CDR3. In germline, CDR1 is MNHNS, CDR2 SASEGT. The CDR3 reads CASSQVGTGGTEQYF. Here the CDR3 DNA reads TGTGCCAGCAGTCAGGTAGGGACAGGGGGCACCGAGCAGTACTTC.

The V and J genes are TRBV4-1 and TRBJ1-1, with D possibly matching TRBD1 (5 bases). CDR1 is MGHRA and CDR2 is YSYEKL in the germline V gene. V lost 0 bases and J 0 bases, leaving 5 bases between the germline ends. This CDR3 has 14 amino acids. CDR3 DNA: TGCGCCAGCAGCCAAGACAGGGTGAACACTGAAGCTTTCTTT. Protein product: CASSQDRVNTEAFF.

The V and J genes are TRBV5-6 and TRBJ1-2, with 11 bases that match TRBD1. This CDR3 region has 13 residues. Trimming at V came to 5 bases and at J to 8 bases, leaving 5 bases not matched to a gene. Germline lookup yields CDR1 SGHDT and CDR2 YYEEEE. The CDR3 DNA is TGTGCCAGCAGGGCCGGGACAGGGGGAGGCTACACCTTC. Residues: CASRAGTGGGYTF. Full variable domain (rest looked up from reference TRBV5-6 and TRBJ1-2): DAGVTQSPTHLIKTRGQQVTLRCSPKSGHDTVSWYQQALGQGPQFIFQYYEEEERQRGNFPDRFSGHQFPNYSSELNVNALLLGDSALYLCASRAGTGGGYTFGSGTRLTVV.

This sequence joins TRBV19 and TRBJ1-2; tentatively, D is TRBD1 (6 bases). Trimming removed 7 bases from V and 8 bases from J, with 14 bases in between. In germline, CDR1 is LNHDA, CDR2 SQIVND (reference sequence). This CDR3 is built from 12 residues. In DNA form, the CDR3 reads TGTGCCAGTAAGGAGAGGGGGAGAGGCTACACCTTC. Translated, it gives CASKERGRGYTF.

V is TRBV27 and J is TRBJ1-1; 7 bases align to TRBD1. The CDR3 loop spans 15 amino acids. The ends lost 8 bases at V and 10 bases at J; junction bases unmatched: 19. Germline values: CDR1 MNHEY, CDR2 SMNVEV (reference sequence). The CDR3 sequence is CASALRTGAHQRAFF. The CDR3 DNA reads TGTGCCAGCGCCTTACGGACAGGTGCTCACCAGCGAGCTTTCTTT.

The chain uses TRBV4-2 and TRBJ2-5; D ambiguous. In germline, CDR1 is LGHNA, CDR2 YNFKEQ. V was trimmed by 0 bases and J by 5 bases, leaving 7 bases between them. This CDR3 is 13 amino acids long. CDR3 coding DNA: TGTGCCAGCAGCCAAGACCCTGCGGAGACCCAGTACTTC. Residues: CASSQDPAETQYF.

The chain joins TRBV5-1 to TRBJ1-2, with a weak D call TRBD1 (5 bases). Between the trimmed V and J ends, which lost 1 base and 6 bases, there was a span of 10 bases. The CDR3 spans 13 residues. CDR1 and CDR2 (germline): SGHRS, YFSETQ. CDR3 protein: CASSLWGEDGYTF. In nucleotides, the CDR3 is TGCGCCAGCAGCTTGTGGGGGGAGGATGGCTACACCTTC. The whole variable domain, filled in from reference TRBV5-1 and TRBJ1-2, reads KAGVTQTPRYLIKTRGQQVTLSCSPISGHRSVSWYQQTPGQGLQFLFEYFSETQRNKGNFPGRFSGRQFSNSRSEMNVSTLELGDSALYLCASSLWGEDGYTFGSGTRLTVV.

The V gene is TRBV30, the J gene TRBJ2-7; TRBD2 is a possible D gene (6 bases). CDR3 length: 14 residues. Germline CDR1 GTSNPN, CDR2 SVGIG (reference sequence). V lost 3 bases and J 0 bases, leaving 12 bases between the germline ends. The CDR3 coding sequence is TGTGCCTGGAGCATCCGCGGGGTCTCCTACGAGCAGTACTTC. Translated, it gives CAWSIRGVSYEQYF. The full variable domain, with the rest looked up from reference TRBV30 and TRBJ2-7, is SQTIHQWPATLVQPVGSPLSLECTVEGTSNPNLYWYRQAAGRGLQLLFYSVGIGQISSEVPQNLSASRPQDRQFILSSKKLLLSDSGFYLCAWSIRGVSYEQYFGPGTRLTVT.

CDR3 loop: CASSPGGTGGYEQYF. The DNA of the CDR3 is TGTGCCAGCAGCCCCGGGGGGACAGGGGGCTACGAGCAGTACTTC. The chain has TRBV27 and TRBJ2-7, with 11 bases that match TRBD1. The V gene's germline CDR1 is MNHEY and CDR2 SMNVEV (reference sequence). The V segment lost 6 bases and the J segment 3 bases; nucleotides outside the gene matches: 7. The CDR3 runs 15 residues.

The chain carries TRBV20-1 and TRBJ1-4; D is undetermined. Germline-derived CDR1 and CDR2 are DFQATT and SNEGSKA (reference sequence). Trimming cost V 3 bases and J 10 bases, with 9 bases left between them. The CDR3 is 11 residues long. CDR3: CSASFVGKLFF. The CDR3 region has the DNA TGCAGTGCTAGTTTCGTCGGAAAACTGTTTTTT.

The chain links TRBV29-1 to TRBJ2-5; TRBD1 matches 8 bases. The CDR3 loop spans 14 amino acids. Trimming at V came to 7 bases and at J to 2 bases, leaving 9 bases not matched to a gene. Germline CDR1 reads SQVTM; CDR2 reads ANQGSEA. The CDR3 coding sequence is TGCAGCGCCGAGAGACAGGGGAAGCAAGAGACCCAGTACTTC. The encoded protein is CSAERQGKQETQYF. Filled out from reference TRBV29-1 and TRBJ2-5, the complete variable domain reads SAVISQKPSRDICQRGTSLTIQCQVDSQVTMMFWYRQQPGQSLTLIATANQGSEATYESGFVIDKFPISRPNLTFSTLTVSNMSPEDSSIYLCSAERQGKQETQYFGPGTRLLVL.

V usage is TRBV30 and J usage is TRBJ2-5; D unresolved. This CDR3 spans 15 amino acids. Germline V gene lookup returns CDR1 GTSNPN and CDR2 SVGIG (reference sequence). V lost 2 bases and J lost 3, with 16 bases in between. The CDR3 reads CAWSPSWALEETQYF. CDR3 DNA sequence: TGTGCCTGGAGTCCCTCTTGGGCCTTAGAAGAGACCCAGTACTTC.

J is TRBJ2-3 and V is TRBV6-5, with 11 bases aligning to TRBD1. Germline CDR1 is MNHEY and CDR2 is SVGAGI. V lost 8 bases and J lost 4; bases outside the gene matches: 5. The CDR3 length is 14 residues. The CDR3 loop reads CASLDRGRSDTQYF. For the CDR3, the DNA is TGTGCCAGCTTGGACAGGGGGCGTTCAGATACGCAGTATTTT.

This chain connects TRBV2 to TRBJ1-5; 7 bases are shared with TRBD1. The CDR3 has 14 residues. J lost 3 bases, V lost 5 bases, and 4 bases had no gene match. Germline V gene data show CDR1 as SNHLY and CDR2 as FYNNEI. CDR3 nucleotide sequence: TGTGCCAGCAGTCGGGACAGCTTCAATCAGCCCCAGCATTTT. Protein sequence: CASSRDSFNQPQHF.

The V call is TRBV6-1, the J call TRBJ1-5; 7 nucleotides agree with TRBD1. Germline-derived CDR1 and CDR2 are MNHNS and SASEGT. This CDR3 is built from 14 residues. Trimming cost V 2 bases and J 9 bases; bases outside gene matches: 7. The CDR3 nucleotides read TGTGCCAGCAGTGAATACAGGGGACCTTTGCCCCAGCATTTT. The encoded protein is CASSEYRGPLPQHF.

The chain couples TRBV19 to TRBJ1-1; D is unclear. Germline assignment: CDR1 LNHDA and CDR2 SQIVND (reference sequence). The length of the CDR3 is 14 residues. With 3 bases removed from V and 2 bases from J, the gap between germline ends came to 10 bases. This CDR3 is CASSMALSNTEAFF. The CDR3 region has the DNA TGTGCCAGTAGTATGGCACTATCAAACACTGAAGCTTTCTTT.

The chain links TRBV7-6 to TRBJ2-7; D perhaps matches TRBD1 (6 bases). From germline, CDR1 is SGHVS and CDR2 FNYEAQ. Deletions cut 5 bases from V and 5 bases from J, with 16 bases between. The CDR3 runs to 14 residues. The CDR3 DNA sequence: TGTGCCAGCAGCCAAACAACCCAGGGGAACGAGCAGTACTTC. Translated: CASSQTTQGNEQYF. The full variable domain, in which reference TRBV7-6 and TRBJ2-7 provide the parts outside the CDR3, is GAGVSQSPRYKVTKRGQDVALRCDPISGHVSLYWYRQALGQGPEFLTYFNYEAQQDKSGLPNDRFSAERPEGSISTLTIQRTEQRDSAMYRCASSQTTQGNEQYFGPGTRLTVT.

V and J are TRBV5-1 and TRBJ1-3; TRBD1 matches at 7 bases. The CDR3 totals 14 residues. With V trimmed by 3 bases and J by 2 bases, 2 bases remained unmatched. Germline V gene data show CDR1 as SGHRS and CDR2 as YFSETQ. CDR3 sequence (DNA): TGCGCCAGCAGCTCGGGGACAGCTGGAAACACCATATATTTT. Protein product: CASSSGTAGNTIYF.

J is TRBJ2-7 and V is TRBV11-2; D gene ambiguous. V was pared by 2 bases and J by 3 bases, with 14 bases between. The CDR3 loop spans 15 amino acids. Germline V gene lookup returns CDR1 SGHAT and CDR2 FQNNGV. CDR3 nucleotides: TGTGCCAGCAGCTTATTCGGCTCGCTAGGCTACGAGCAGTACTTC. Protein: CASSLFGSLGYEQYF.

This rearrangement joins TRBV5-1 to TRBJ2-3; D might be TRBD1 (5 bases). Trimming shortened V by 4 bases and J by 0 bases, and 12 bases separated the two germline ends. This CDR3 region has 15 residues. Germline V lookup: CDR1 SGHRS, CDR2 YFSETQ. Written as DNA, the CDR3 is TGCGCCAGCAGCCTAGTACAGGTTAGCACAGATACGCAGTATTTT. It translates to CASSLVQVSTDTQYF.

The gene calls are TRBV7-9 and TRBJ1-3; D gene uncertain. The CDR3 has 15 residues. V was shortened by 0 bases and J by 1 base, with 7 bases between the two germline ends. In germline, CDR1 is SEHNR, CDR2 FQNEAQ (reference sequence). CDR3 bases: TGTGCCAGCAGCTTAGCCGCGGTTTCTGGAAACACCATATATTTT. This gives the protein CASSLAAVSGNTIYF.

The chain employs TRBV4-1 and TRBJ1-1; 8 bases are shared with TRBD1. The junction had 19 bases not matched to a gene; V was cut back by 4 bases and J by 6 bases. This CDR3 spans 18 amino acids. Germline V gene sequence: CDR1 MGHRA, CDR2 YSYEKL. This CDR3 reads CASSLTIFQGATRAEAFF. As DNA, the CDR3 is TGCGCCAGCAGCCTTACAATTTTTCAGGGGGCAACTCGGGCTGAAGCTTTCTTT.

CDR3 sequence (DNA): TGCGCCAGCAGCATTAGGAGGGATGAAAAACTGTTTTTT. Encoded protein: CASSIRRDEKLFF. The gene calls are TRBV5-1 and TRBJ1-4; D not resolved. The length of the CDR3 is 13 residues. V gave up 4 bases and J gave up 6 bases, with 10 bases separating them. The germline V gene has CDR1 SGHRS and CDR2 YFSETQ.

The chain combines TRBV7-7 with TRBJ2-5, with a possible D match to TRBD1 (6 bases). Trimming left V 2 bases short and J 5 bases short, with 9 bases between. CDR1 is SSHAT, CDR2 FNYEAQ, per germline (reference sequence). The length of the CDR3 is 13 residues. The CDR3 DNA reads TGTGCCAGCAGCTTAAGACAGGAGGAGACCCAGTACTTC. This encodes CASSLRQEETQYF.

The chain couples TRBV2 to TRBJ1-5, with D tentatively TRBD1 (5 bases). Trimming shortened V by 6 bases and J by 10 bases, and 16 bases separated the two germline ends. Germline V lookup: CDR1 SNHLY, CDR2 FYNNEI. This CDR3 comprises 13 residues. CDR3 protein: CASRGPLVGPQHF. The CDR3 bases are TGTGCCAGCAGGGGGCCCCTGGTAGGACCCCAGCATTTT.

This chain joins TRBV11-2 and TRBJ1-5, with 8 bases fitting TRBD1. The CDR3 is made up of 15 amino acids. CDR1 and CDR2 (germline): SGHAT, FQNNGV. J was trimmed by 6 bases and V by 5 bases; bases with no gene match: 9. The DNA of the CDR3 is TGTGCCAGCAGCGCGCGGACAGGGTCGAGTCAGCCCCAGCATTTT. It specifies CASSARTGSSQPQHF.